These T cell receptor beta chains were read from a single sample in a study of blood T cell repertoires in COVID-19. TCRdb's table, derived via immunoSEQ multiplex PCR, lists solely in-frame clones and lacks some. The sample carries about 97,000 clones, 80% to 90% recorded once. The sample was peripheral blood. The receptors here all came from a man aged 50 to 59 with COVID-19, enrolled during active disease. Each CDR3 is given with its conserved first and last residue. Each record gives: V gene, J gene, D gene, clone size, CDR3 DNA, CDR3 protein. The D gene is left open where the match is weak. The size of a clone is reported for some rows only, either as once, few or many, or as a class for expanded clones.

v_gene: TRBV3-1/TRBV3-2; j_gene: TRBJ2-5; d_gene: TRBD2; abundance: NA; CDR3nt: TGTGCCAGCAGCCAAGGGGAGGGGAGCTACCAAGAGACCCAGTACTTC; CDR3aa: CASSQGEGSYQETQYF
v_gene: TRBV2; j_gene: TRBJ1-2; d_gene: NA; abundance: NA; CDR3nt: TGTGCCAGCAGTGAGACCAGGGGAGCGGCCATTGGCTACACCTTC; CDR3aa: CASSETRGAAIGYTF
v_gene: TRBV25-1; j_gene: TRBJ1-5; d_gene: TRBD1; abundance: NA; CDR3nt: TGTGCCAGCAGTGACACAGGGGTCGTCGGTCAGCCCCAGCATTTT; CDR3aa: CASSDTGVVGQPQHF
v_gene: TRBV6-1; j_gene: TRBJ1-2; d_gene: NA; abundance: once; CDR3nt: TGTGCCAGCAGTGAAGGAGGAAGCGGCTACACCTTC; CDR3aa: CASSEGGSGYTF
v_gene: TRBV5-6; j_gene: TRBJ1-2; d_gene: TRBD1; abundance: NA; CDR3nt: TGTGCCAGCAGCAAGGGGACAGAGGAAGGCTACACCTTC; CDR3aa: CASSKGTEEGYTF
v_gene: TRBV2; j_gene: TRBJ1-2; d_gene: NA; abundance: NA; CDR3nt: TGTGCCAGCAGTGAGTCCACAGGGCCCATTCATGGCTACACCTTC; CDR3aa: CASSESTGPIHGYTF
v_gene: TRBV10-3; j_gene: TRBJ1-6; d_gene: TRBD1; abundance: NA; CDR3nt: TGTGCCATCAGTGGCCCGGGACAGGGTGGATCACCCCTCCACTTT; CDR3aa: CAISGPGQGGSPLHF
v_gene: TRBV6-2/TRBV6-3; j_gene: TRBJ2-5; d_gene: TRBD2; abundance: NA; CDR3nt: TGTGCCAGCAGCTCATCGGGGGGGGAGACCCAGTACTTC; CDR3aa: CASSSSGGETQYF
v_gene: TRBV19; j_gene: TRBJ2-2; d_gene: TRBD1; abundance: NA; CDR3nt: TGTGCCAGTAGTGACAGGGTTAACACCGGGGAGCTGTTTTTT; CDR3aa: CASSDRVNTGELFF
v_gene: TRBV2; j_gene: TRBJ2-2; d_gene: NA; abundance: NA; CDR3nt: TGTGCCAGCAGTGTGGGCCAGGCGGGCACCGGGGAGCTGTTTTTT; CDR3aa: CASSVGQAGTGELFF
v_gene: TRBV4-3; j_gene: TRBJ1-2; d_gene: NA; abundance: NA; CDR3nt: TGCGCCAGCAGCTTACAGGGATATGGCTACACCTTC; CDR3aa: CASSLQGYGYTF
v_gene: TRBV7-3; j_gene: TRBJ1-2; d_gene: TRBD1; abundance: NA; CDR3nt: TGTGCCAGCAGCGTAGACAGGGGGAAATATGGCTACACCTTC; CDR3aa: CASSVDRGKYGYTF
v_gene: TRBV19; j_gene: TRBJ2-3; d_gene: TRBD2; abundance: NA; CDR3nt: TGTGCCAGTAGCCAAGGACTAGCGGGGGTTTATTATTCGGGAGATACGCAGTATTTT; CDR3aa: CASSQGLAGVYYSGDTQYF
v_gene: TRBV30; j_gene: TRBJ1-3; d_gene: TRBD1; abundance: once; CDR3nt: TGTGCCTGGTCCGACAGGGGGAAGGGAAACACCATATATTTT; CDR3aa: CAWSDRGKGNTIYF
v_gene: TRBV30; j_gene: TRBJ1-2; d_gene: NA; abundance: NA; CDR3nt: TGTGCCGCAGGAACGGGGGATAACTATGGCTACACCTTC; CDR3aa: CAAGTGDNYGYTF
v_gene: TRBV3-1/TRBV3-2; j_gene: TRBJ2-1; d_gene: TRBD2; abundance: NA; CDR3nt: TGTGCCAGCAGCCGTGCGGGGGGATTGCTAGTGTACAATGAGCAGTTCTTC; CDR3aa: CASSRAGGLLVYNEQFF
v_gene: TRBV4-3; j_gene: TRBJ1-6; d_gene: NA; abundance: NA; CDR3nt: TGCGCCAGCAGCCAAGACTCAGGGTCTAATTCACCCCTCCACTTT; CDR3aa: CASSQDSGSNSPLHF